The 14 T cell receptor beta chains given below trace back to one sample, sequenced in a study of blood T cells in healthy people across ages. The second PCR ran about 7 to 12 cycles with a sample-barcoded 5' primer and J-beta primers. TCRdb called the 5' RACE reads again in MiXCR, with one record for every CDR3 protein. Of roughly 570,000 distinct CDR3 sequences in the sample, about 26% were seen once. The sequencing sample was made of blood. The receptors originated from a woman between 70 and 85 years old in good health.

The chain combines TRBV3-1 with TRBJ1-2; no reliable D call. This CDR3 comprises 15 residues. Germline assignment: CDR1 LGHDT and CDR2 YNNKEL (reference sequence). The ends were cut back, 4 bases at V and 8 bases at J, with 20 bases in the middle. The CDR3 loop is CASSPSGRALWGYTF. CDR3 coding DNA: TGTGCCAGCAGCCCGTCTGGGAGGGCTCTTTGGGGCTACACCTTC.

V and J are TRBV9 and TRBJ1-6, with D perhaps TRBD1 (6 bases). V was pared by 2 bases and J by 6 bases, with 12 bases between. This CDR3 has 15 amino acids. Germline-derived CDR1 and CDR2 are SGDLS and YYNGEE. Here the CDR3 DNA reads TGTGCCAGCAGCGTCGGGGGGGCTGTTAATTCACCCCTCCACTTT. It translates to CASSVGGAVNSPLHF.

This clonotype was recorded at least ten times. Here the CDR3 DNA reads TGTGCCAGCAGCCAACGGAGAGAGACCCAGTACTTC. Protein: CASSQRRETQYF. This chain joins TRBV3-1 and TRBJ2-5; D not resolved. V lost 2 bases, J lost 4 bases, and 5 bases lay in between. The CDR3 extends over 12 amino acids. CDR1 LGHDT and CDR2 YNNKEL come from the germline V gene (reference sequence).

About this clonotype itself: Relative to the germline gene, one junction end is altered; a read error may explain this. This chain uses TRBV12-3 or TRBV12-4 with TRBJ2-5; 9 bases align to TRBD1. The CDR3 runs 15 residues. The CDR3, as DNA: TGTACCAGCAGTTCCTCAGACAGGGGGGGAGAGACCCAGTACTTC. It encodes CTSSSSDRGGETQYF.

The genes are TRBV20-1 and TRBJ2-5, with 10 bases fitting TRBD1. The last part of the DNA fits TRBJ2-7 better; the J call may be wrong. CDR3 size: 14 residues. The germline CDR1 and CDR2 sequences are DFQATT and SNEGSKA (reference sequence). The CDR3 spells CSATEGTGAYEQYF. CDR3 nucleotides: TGCAGTGCCACTGAAGGGACAGGGGCCTACGAGCAGTACTTC.

The chain employs TRBV6-2 or TRBV6-3 and TRBJ1-1, with D hard to call. Trimming took 0 bases from V and 1 from J, leaving 3 bases between them. CDR3 size: 13 residues. Germline CDR1 reads MNHEY; CDR2 reads SVGEGT. The CDR3, as DNA: TGTGCCAGCAGTTACTCGAAGAACACTGAAGCTTTCTTT. This gives the protein CASSYSKNTEAFF.

This clonotype was observed a few times. V and J are TRBV10-3 and TRBJ1-1; D gene unclear. The germline V and J ends were trimmed by 4 bases and 4 bases, with 4 bases remaining between them. Germline V CDR1 and CDR2: ENHRY, SYGVKD. CDR3 length equals 11 residues. CDR3 sequence reads: CAISGPTEAFF. In DNA form, the CDR3 reads TGTGCCATCAGTGGGCCCACTGAAGCTTTCTTT.

The chain is built from TRBV6-5 and TRBJ2-3; weak D call: TRBD2 (5 bases). CDR1 and CDR2 from the germline V gene are MNHEY and SVGAGI. Trimming took 5 bases from V and 2 from J, leaving 8 bases between them. CDR3 size: 13 residues. CDR3 DNA: TGTGCCAGCAGTCGGACTCACACAGATACGCAGTATTTT. This encodes CASSRTHTDTQYF.

This clonotype showed up just a few times. CDR3 residues: CASSRREVDEKLFF. The CDR3 bases are TGTGCCAGCAGCCGCCGGGAGGTAGATGAAAAACTGTTTTTT. The chain links TRBV4-2 to TRBJ1-4; D gene uncertain. This CDR3 spans 14 amino acids. V was pared by 4 bases and J by 6 bases, with 12 bases between. Germline assignment: CDR1 LGHNA and CDR2 YNFKEQ.

The chain couples TRBV2 to TRBJ1-1; 7 bases line up with TRBD1. The CDR3 has 14 residues. Germline CDR1 SNHLY, CDR2 FYNNEI. V was pared by 4 bases and J by 1 base, with 3 bases of the junction left unmatched. CDR3 coding DNA: TGTGCCAGCAGTGTAAAGGGGGCGAACACTGAAGCTTTCTTT. It codes for CASSVKGANTEAFF.

In this sample, this clonotype turned up a few times. The chain combines TRBV10-3 with TRBJ1-1, with no clear D. V dropped 10 bases and J dropped 5 bases, with 26 bases sitting between them. CDR1 is ENHRY and CDR2 is SYGVKD in the germline V gene. The CDR3 is made up of 16 amino acids. CDR3 sequence reads: CATFAKPTARTTEAFF. CDR3 coding DNA: TGTGCCACCTTCGCGAAACCTACAGCTAGAACAACTGAAGCTTTCTTT.

This clonotype occurred a few times. The genes are TRBV6-1 and TRBJ2-1, with D unresolved. Trimming cost V 6 bases and J 5 bases, with 11 bases left between them. Germline V gene sequence: CDR1 MNHNS, CDR2 SASEGT. This CDR3 is 13 amino acids long. This chain's CDR3 is CASSGQLNNEQFF. DNA of the CDR3: TGTGCCAGCAGCGGTCAGCTGAACAATGAGCAGTTCTTC.

This clonotype was observed a handful of times. CDR3 bases: TGCAGTGCTACTCGGACTAGCGGGGGCCTTTACAATGAGCAGTTCTTC. Encoded protein: CSATRTSGGLYNEQFF. V usage is TRBV20-1 and J usage is TRBJ2-1, with 13 bases that match TRBD2. CDR3 length equals 16 residues. Trimming cost V 4 bases and J 4 bases; bases outside gene matches: 7. CDR1 DFQATT and CDR2 SNEGSKA come from the germline V gene (reference sequence).

This rearrangement joins TRBV14 to TRBJ2-4; the D gene is possibly TRBD2 (6 bases). The germline gives CDR1 SGHDN, CDR2 FVKESK. V lost 0 bases, J lost 4 bases, and 13 bases lay in between. The CDR3 has 16 amino acids. The chain's CDR3 is CASSQEFGSSKNIQYF. The CDR3 nucleotides read TGTGCCAGCAGCCAAGAATTCGGGAGTTCAAAAAACATTCAGTACTTC. Full variable domain (missing parts from reference TRBV14 and TRBJ2-4): EAGVTQFPSHSVIEKGQTVTLRCDPISGHDNLYWYRRVMGKEIKFLLHFVKESKQDESGMPNNRFLAERTGGTYSTLKVQPAELEDSGVYFCASSQEFGSSKNIQYFGAGTRLSVL.